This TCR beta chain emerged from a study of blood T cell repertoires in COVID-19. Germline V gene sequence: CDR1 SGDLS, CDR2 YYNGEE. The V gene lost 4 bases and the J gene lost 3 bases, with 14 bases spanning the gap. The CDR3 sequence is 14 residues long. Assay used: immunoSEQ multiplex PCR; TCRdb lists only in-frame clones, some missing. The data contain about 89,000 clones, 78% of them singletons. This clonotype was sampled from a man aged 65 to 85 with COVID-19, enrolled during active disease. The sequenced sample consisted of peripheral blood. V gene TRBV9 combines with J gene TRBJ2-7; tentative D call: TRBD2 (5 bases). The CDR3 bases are TGTGCCAGCAGCCCCGAAACGGGGTTCTACGAGCAGTACTTC. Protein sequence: CASSPETGFYEQYF. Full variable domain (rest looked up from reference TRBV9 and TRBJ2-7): DSGVTQTPKHLITATGQRVTLRCSPRSGDLSVYWYQQSLDQGLQFLIQYYNGEERAKGNILERFSAQQFPDLHSELNLSSLELGDSALYFCASSPETGFYEQYFGPGTRLTVT.